This T cell receptor beta chain appears in the sequencing data of a study of blood T cells in healthy people across ages. Each donor supplied approximately 10 milliliters of peripheral blood. Germline V gene sequence: CDR1 DFQATT, CDR2 SNEGSKA (reference sequence). The CDR3 consists of 15 residues. Losses at the gene ends were 5 bases for V and 4 bases for J; bases not matched to a gene: 8. The use of a sample-barcoded 5' primer and a J-beta primer mix characterized a second PCR of roughly 6 to 11 cycles. TCRdb redid the calling of the 5' RACE reads with MiXCR, one entry per CDR3 protein. Seen here are about 570,000 distinct CDR3 sequences, roughly 28% observed once, and the top ten hold approximately 18%.

The source material was blood. The genes are TRBV20-1 and TRBJ2-2, with TRBD2 identical over 9 bases. The clonotype was recovered from a woman aged 65 to 85 in good health. In nucleotides, the CDR3 is TGCAGTGCTTATACCGGGACTAGCCCCACCGGGGAGCTGTTTTTT. Amino acid sequence: CSAYTGTSPTGELFF.